Sequencing of this T cell receptor beta chain was carried out in a study of blood T cell repertoires in COVID-19. The wider study: Researchers got acute and convalescent COVID-19 samples from the United States, Italy and Spain. PBMCs, B-cell-depleted T cells, or T cells were the source of the cDNA or gDNA that made up the material.

In the authors' methods: Reference gene primer amplification gave estimated nucleated cell counts. Produced via immunoSEQ multiplex PCR; TCRdb's table is partial and in-frame only. That table furnishes V, J and clone size, whereas the DNA furnished D and trimming. The sample consists of about 270,000 clones, over 75% of them appearing once. V gave up 5 bases and J gave up 0 bases, with 16 bases separating them. The CDR3 extends over 17 amino acids. CDR1 is MDHEN, CDR2 SYDVKM, per germline. The chain combines TRBV28 with TRBJ1-4, with D possibly being TRBD1 (6 bases). The sequenced material came from peripheral blood. The receptor's source is a human donor in a cohort sampled during active COVID-19. CDR3 region: CASSIITGLATNEKLFF. CDR3 sequence (DNA): TGTGCCAGCAGTATCATCACAGGGCTTGCAACTAATGAAAAACTGTTTTTT. Using reference TRBV28 and TRBJ1-4 for the parts outside the CDR3, the full variable domain is DVKVTQSSRYLVKRTGEKVFLECVQDMDHENMFWYRQDPGLGLRLIYFSYDVKMKEKGDIPEGYSVSREKKERFSLILESASTNQTSMYLCASSIITGLATNEKLFFGSGTQLSVL.